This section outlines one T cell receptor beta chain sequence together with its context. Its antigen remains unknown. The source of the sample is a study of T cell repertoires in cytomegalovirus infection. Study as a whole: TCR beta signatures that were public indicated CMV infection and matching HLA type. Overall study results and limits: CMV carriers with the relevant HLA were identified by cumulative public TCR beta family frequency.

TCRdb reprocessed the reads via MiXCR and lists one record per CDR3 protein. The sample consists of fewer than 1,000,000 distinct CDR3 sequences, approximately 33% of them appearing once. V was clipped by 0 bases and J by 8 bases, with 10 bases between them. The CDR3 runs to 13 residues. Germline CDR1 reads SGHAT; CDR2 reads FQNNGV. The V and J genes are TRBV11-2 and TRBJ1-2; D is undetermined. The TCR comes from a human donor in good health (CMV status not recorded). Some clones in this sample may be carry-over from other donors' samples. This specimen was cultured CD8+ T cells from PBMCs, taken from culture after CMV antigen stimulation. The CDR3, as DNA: TGTGCCAGCAGCTTAGAGGACCCCGGCGGCTACACCTTC. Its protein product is CASSLEDPGGYTF. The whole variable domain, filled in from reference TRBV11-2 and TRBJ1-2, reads EAGVAQSPRYKIIEKRQSVAFWCNPISGHATLYWYQQILGQGPKLLIQFQNNGVVDDSQLPKDRFSAERLKGVDSTLKIQPAKLEDSAVYLCASSLEDPGGYTFGSGTRLTVV.